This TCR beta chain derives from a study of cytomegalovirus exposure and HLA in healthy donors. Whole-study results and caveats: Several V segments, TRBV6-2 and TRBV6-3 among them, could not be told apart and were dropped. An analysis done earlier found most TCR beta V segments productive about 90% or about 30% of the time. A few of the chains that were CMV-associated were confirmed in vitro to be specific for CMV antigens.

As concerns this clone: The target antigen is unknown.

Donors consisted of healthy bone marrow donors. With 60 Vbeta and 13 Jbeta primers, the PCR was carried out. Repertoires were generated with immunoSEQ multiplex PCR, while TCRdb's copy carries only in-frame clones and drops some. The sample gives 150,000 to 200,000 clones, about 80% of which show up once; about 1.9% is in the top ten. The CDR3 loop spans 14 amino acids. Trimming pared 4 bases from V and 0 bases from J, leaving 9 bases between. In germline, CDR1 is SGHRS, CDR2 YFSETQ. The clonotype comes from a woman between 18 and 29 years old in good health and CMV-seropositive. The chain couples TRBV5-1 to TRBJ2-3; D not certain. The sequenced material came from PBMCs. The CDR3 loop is CASSPSYSTDTQYF. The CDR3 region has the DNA TGCGCCAGCAGCCCTTCTTATAGCACAGATACGCAGTATTTT.